These T cell receptor gamma chains were read from a single sample in a study of Vδ1+ human thymocytes. TCRdb re-called the multiplex PCR reads using CATT. The sample carries 25,000 to 35,000 gamma-chain clones, more than 15% recorded once. The specimen sequenced was Vdelta1+ gamma-delta thymocytes from the thymus. These receptors originate from a boy younger than two who had congenital heart surgery. Both conserved end residues are part of each CDR3. Each record gives: clone size, V gene, J gene, CDR3 protein, CDR3 DNA. Clone size appears in some rows only: once, few, many, or a class for an expanded clone.

abundance: NA
v_gene: TRGV9
j_gene: TRGJ1/TRGJ2
CDR3aa: CALWEANKKLF
CDR3nt: TGTGCCTTGTGGGAGGCTAATAAGAAACTCTTT

abundance: NA
v_gene: TRGV4
j_gene: TRGJ1/TRGJ2
CDR3aa: CATWDGPSYKKLF
CDR3nt: TGTGCCACCTGGGATGGGCCGTCATATAAGAAACTCTTT

abundance: NA
v_gene: TRGV3
j_gene: TRGJ1/TRGJ2
CDR3aa: CATWDGTTNYYKKLF
CDR3nt: TGTGCCACCTGGGACGGTACGACTAATTATTATAAGAAACTCTTT

abundance: NA
v_gene: TRGV4
j_gene: TRGJ1/TRGJ2
CDR3aa: CATWVYGNDYKKLF
CDR3nt: TGTGCCACCTGGGTTTACGGGAATGATTATAAGAAACTCTTT

abundance: NA
v_gene: TRGV5
j_gene: TRGJ1/TRGJ2
CDR3aa: CATWDRPPYYYKKLF
CDR3nt: TGTGCCACCTGGGACAGGCCCCCCTATTATTATAAGAAACTCTTT

abundance: NA
v_gene: TRGV4
j_gene: TRGJ1/TRGJ2
CDR3aa: CATWERFYYKKLF
CDR3nt: TGTGCCACCTGGGAACGTTTTTATTATAAGAAACTCTTT

abundance: few
v_gene: TRGV5
j_gene: TRGJ1/TRGJ2
CDR3aa: CATWDRLANYYKKLF
CDR3nt: TGTGCCACCTGGGACAGGTTAGCGAATTATTATAAGAAACTCTTT

abundance: NA
v_gene: TRGV9
j_gene: TRGJP
CDR3aa: CALWEAKKLGKKIKVF
CDR3nt: TGTGCCTTGTGGGAGGCCAAGAAGTTGGGCAAAAAAATAAAGGTATTT

abundance: NA
v_gene: TRGV3
j_gene: TRGJP2
CDR3aa: CATWDRPRAYSSDWIKTF
CDR3nt: TGTGCCACCTGGGACAGGCCGCGGGCTTATAGTAGTGATTGGATCAAGACGTTT

abundance: NA
v_gene: TRGV2
j_gene: TRGJ1/TRGJ2
CDR3aa: CATWDDAFYKKLF
CDR3nt: TGTGCCACCTGGGATGATGCTTTTTATAAGAAACTCTTT

abundance: few
v_gene: TRGV4
j_gene: TRGJ1/TRGJ2
CDR3aa: CATWDADWRFYYKKLF
CDR3nt: TGTGCCACCTGGGATGCTGACTGGCGATTTTATTATAAGAAACTCTTT

abundance: NA
v_gene: TRGV9
j_gene: TRGJP1
CDR3aa: CALWEVGRFKIF
CDR3nt: TGTGCCTTGTGGGAGGTTGGTCGGTTCAAGATATTT

abundance: NA
v_gene: TRGV9
j_gene: TRGJP
CDR3aa: CALWEGELGKKIKVF
CDR3nt: TGTGCCTTGTGGGAAGGAGAGTTGGGCAAAAAAATCAAAGTATTT

abundance: few
v_gene: TRGV5
j_gene: TRGJ1/TRGJ2
CDR3aa: CATWDYNYKKLF
CDR3nt: TGTGCCACCTGGGACTATAATTATAAGAAACTCTTT

abundance: few
v_gene: TRGV4
j_gene: TRGJ1/TRGJ2
CDR3aa: CATWDGRLGLFYKKLF
CDR3nt: TGTGCCACCTGGGATGGGAGATTGGGTTTATTTTATAAGAAACTCTTT

abundance: few
v_gene: TRGV5
j_gene: TRGJ1/TRGJ2
CDR3aa: CATWDGRRNYYKKLF
CDR3nt: TGTGCCACCTGGGACGGGAGGAGAAATTATTATAAGAAACTCTTT

abundance: few
v_gene: TRGV9
j_gene: TRGJ1/TRGJ2
CDR3aa: CALWEVLQDYKKLF
CDR3nt: TGTGCCTTGTGGGAGGTGCTGCAGGATTATAAGAAACTCTTT

abundance: few
v_gene: TRGV5
j_gene: TRGJ1/TRGJ2
CDR3aa: CATWDRPVYYKKLF
CDR3nt: TGTGCCACCTGGGACAGGCCAGTTTATTATAAGAAACTCTTT

abundance: NA
v_gene: TRGV5
j_gene: TRGJ1/TRGJ2
CDR3aa: CATWDRPECYKKLF
CDR3nt: TGTGCCACCTGGGACAGGCCAGAGTGTTATAAGAAACTCTTT

abundance: few
v_gene: TRGV5
j_gene: TRGJ1/TRGJ2
CDR3aa: CATWDRFSGYKKLF
CDR3nt: TGTGCCACCTGGGACAGGTTTTCGGGTTATAAGAAACTCTTT

abundance: NA
v_gene: TRGV8
j_gene: TRGJP2
CDR3aa: CATWAPDWIKTF
CDR3nt: TGTGCCACCTGGGCCCCGGATTGGATCAAGACGTTT

abundance: NA
v_gene: TRGV9
j_gene: TRGJ1/TRGJ2
CDR3aa: CALWEVRNYYKKLF
CDR3nt: TGTGCCTTGTGGGAAGTCAGGAATTATTATAAGAAACTCTTT

abundance: NA
v_gene: TRGV4
j_gene: TRGJ1/TRGJ2
CDR3aa: CATWDGPRDIEKLF
CDR3nt: TGTGCCACCTGGGATGGGCCGAGGGATATAGAGAAACTCTTT

abundance: NA
v_gene: TRGV4
j_gene: TRGJ1/TRGJ2
CDR3aa: CATWDGPGVDKKLF
CDR3nt: TGTGCCACCTGGGATGGGCCGGGGGTGGATAAGAAACTCTTT

abundance: NA
v_gene: TRGV3
j_gene: TRGJ1/TRGJ2
CDR3aa: CATWDSGGVLF
CDR3nt: TGTGCCACCTGGGACTCCGGGGGTGTACTCTTT